This T cell receptor beta chain was identified during a study of cytomegalovirus exposure and HLA in healthy donors. Study-level results: Cytomegalovirus-associated TCR beta chains were listed, numbering 150 to 200.

The CDR3 spans 13 residues. V was clipped by 6 bases and J by 4 bases, with 12 bases between them. Germline V lookup: CDR1 MDHEN, CDR2 SYDVKM. This table comes from immunoSEQ multiplex PCR, and its TCRdb copy is limited to in-frame clones, with some not included. Among approximately 160,000 clones listed, more than 70% were seen once. In the case of this clone: Its antigen is still unknown.

The receptor's source is a man under 40 in good health and CMV-seropositive. The V call is TRBV28, the J call TRBJ1-1; maybe TRBD1 (5 bases). The specimen sequenced was PBMCs. The CDR3 sequence: CASSPGMTTEAFF. CDR3 bases: TGTGCCAGCAGCCCAGGGATGACCACTGAAGCTTTCTTT.